Each of the 13 T cell receptor beta chains below was sequenced from the same sample in a study of blood T cell repertoires in COVID-19 (dated by TCRdb to between 2020 and 2021). Receptors were amplified or captured by the immunoSEQ multiplex PCR assay. Drawn from immuneACCESS, this table holds only the in-frame rearrangements with V and J called that TCRdb kept. Clones are partly lost; checked studies trace under half to an unresolved V gene and leave the rest unexplained. The sample includes 80,000 or so clones, with 60% to 75% observed a single time. About 5.7% of the sample is held by the ten biggest clonotypes. What was sequenced was peripheral blood. The receptors were sampled from a man aged 50-59 years with active or convalescent COVID-19.

The chain has TRBV4-3 and TRBJ2-2; 7 bases map to TRBD1. The CDR3 has 18 amino acids. CDR1 is LGHNA and CDR2 is YSLEER in the germline V gene. J was trimmed by 8 bases and V by 4 bases; bases with no gene match: 19. The CDR3: CASSLTPDRDSFQGELFF. CDR3 nucleotides: TGCGCCAGCAGCCTTACGCCCGACCGGGACAGTTTCCAGGGGGAGCTGTTTTTT.

V and J are TRBV6-2 or TRBV6-3 and TRBJ2-7; 10 bases line up with TRBD2. Germline V gives CDR1 MNHEY, CDR2 SVGEGT. V lost 4 bases and J lost 8; bases outside the gene matches: 5. The CDR3 length is 13 residues. This CDR3 is CASSFTSGDQQYF. DNA of the CDR3: TGTGCCAGCAGTTTTACTAGCGGGGACCAGCAGTACTTC.

This clone was found a few times. The gene calls are TRBV19 and TRBJ1-5; no clear D gene. The CDR3 totals 14 residues. V lost 7 bases and J lost 2, with 12 bases in between. Germline V gives CDR1 LNHDA, CDR2 SQIVND (reference sequence). The CDR3 nucleotides are TGTGCCAGTACCCGAGGAGGCGGCAATCAGCCCCAGCATTTT. Its translation is CASTRGGGNQPQHF.

The chain has TRBV18 and TRBJ2-4; possible D gene TRBD1, 5 bases. V was pared by 2 bases and J by 0 bases, with 11 bases between. The CDR3 sequence is 16 residues long. The germline V gene has CDR1 KGHSH and CDR2 LQKENI. CDR3 in DNA: TGTGCCAGCTCACCAGTGGGGCTTGTAGCCAAAAACATTCAGTACTTC. This gives the protein CASSPVGLVAKNIQYF.

The sample holds many counts of this clone. The chain recombines TRBV7-3 with TRBJ2-5; 7 bases are a match to TRBD2. CDR3 length: 14 amino acids. J was trimmed by 4 bases and V by 5 bases; bases with no gene match: 7. Germline values: CDR1 SGHTA, CDR2 FQGTGA. The CDR3 sequence is CASSQNGGSETQYF. CDR3 in DNA: TGTGCCAGCAGCCAGAACGGGGGGTCAGAGACCCAGTACTTC. Together with reference TRBV7-3 and TRBJ2-5, the CDR3 gives the full variable domain: GAGVSQTPSNKVTEKGKYVELRCDPISGHTALYWYRQSLGQGPEFLIYFQGTGAADDSGLPNDRFFAVRPEGSVSTLKIQRTERGDSAVYLCASSQNGGSETQYFGPGTRLLVL.

The chain links TRBV14 to TRBJ2-3; D perhaps matches TRBD2 (6 bases). The CDR3 is 11 residues long. V was pared by 3 bases and J by 10 bases, with 8 bases between. Looked up from germline, CDR1 is SGHDN and CDR2 is FVKESK. As DNA, the CDR3 is TGTGCCAGCAGCCAGACGGGGGCGCAGTATTTT. Protein: CASSQTGAQYF.

This clone was detected ten times or more. The chain joins TRBV11-1 to TRBJ2-1; no clear D gene. Trimming left V 4 bases short and J 6 bases short, with 13 bases between. This CDR3 is 14 amino acids long. From germline, CDR1 is SGHAT and CDR2 FQDESV (reference sequence). CDR3 loop: CASSYGDTSNEQFF. CDR3 sequence (DNA): TGTGCCAGCAGCTATGGCGACACGAGCAATGAGCAGTTCTTC.

This clone was picked up a small number of times. The chain is built from TRBV6-6 and TRBJ1-3; D unclear. Germline V lookup: CDR1 MNHNY, CDR2 SVGAGI (reference sequence). This CDR3 is 15 amino acids long. V dropped 6 bases and J dropped 0 bases, with 12 bases sitting between them. CDR3 region: CASSLDAFSGNTIYF. The DNA of the CDR3 is TGTGCCAGCAGCCTAGACGCCTTCTCTGGAAACACCATATATTTT.

The chain employs TRBV18 and TRBJ2-1; D possibly corresponds to TRBD1 (6 bases). The CDR3 sequence is 15 residues long. Germline lookup yields CDR1 KGHSH and CDR2 LQKENI. V was trimmed by 3 bases and J by 3 bases, leaving 12 bases between them. For the CDR3, the DNA is TGTGCCAGCTCACCCCCCAGGACAGTCTACAATGAGCAGTTCTTC. Translation gives CASSPPRTVYNEQFF.

The gene calls are TRBV5-7 and TRBJ2-3; 11 bases line up with TRBD2. TRBV5-7 is identified as an open reading frame with a role that is uncertain. The junction had 4 bases not matched to a gene; V was cut back by 4 bases and J by 0 bases. The CDR3 has 16 residues. The CDR3 nucleotides read TGTGCCAGCAGCGGGGGACTAGCGGACAGCACAGATACGCAGTATTTT. Translating gives CASSGGLADSTDTQYF.

Turning to this clone: Other DNA sequences within the sample encode an identical CDR3. This chain's CDR3 is CASSLYGGLSYEQYF. CDR3 sequence (DNA): TGTGCCAGCAGTTTATACGGGGGACTCTCCTACGAGCAGTACTTC. The J gene is TRBJ2-7, the V gene TRBV27; tentatively, D is TRBD2 (6 bases). Trimming removed 1 base at V and 0 bases at J, with 10 bases between. CDR3 length equals 15 residues. CDR1 and CDR2 from the germline V gene are MNHEY and SMNVEV (reference sequence).

The chain couples TRBV7-9 to TRBJ1-4; unclear D gene. The germline V and J ends were trimmed by 6 bases and 0 bases, with 11 bases remaining between them. CDR3 size: 15 residues. Germline loops: CDR1 SEHNR, CDR2 FQNEAQ (reference sequence). CDR3 DNA: TGTGCCAGCAGTTACAGTCTTGCAACTAATGAAAAACTGTTTTTT. This encodes CASSYSLATNEKLFF.

This rearrangement joins TRBV19 to TRBJ1-4; D remains ambiguous. Germline loops: CDR1 LNHDA, CDR2 SQIVND (reference sequence). The CDR3 sequence is 15 residues long. Deletions cut 3 bases from V and 3 bases from J, with 11 bases between. Here the CDR3 reads CASSMGRIANEKLFF. The DNA of the CDR3 is TGTGCCAGTAGTATGGGGAGGATCGCTAATGAAAAACTGTTTTTT.